Listed below are T cell receptor beta chains from one sample, sequenced in a study of monozygotic twins with cystic fibrosis. Using immunoSEQ multiplex PCR, the repertoire was profiled, and TCRdb retains in-frame clones only, with some absent. The sample holds 30,000 to 35,000 clones, just over 65% seen once. Material for sequencing was blood. The source of these receptors is a girl between 10 and 17 years old with cystic fibrosis. Each CDR3 is given without its conserved first and last residue. Rows may omit the clone size; those that give it use once, few, many or a size class.

v_gene | abundance | CDR3aa
TRBV5-6 | NA | ASSLRDRPYHEQF
TRBV7-2 | NA | ASSKNPGNEQY
TRBV7-9 | NA | ASSLRGYNEQF
TRBV7-9 | NA | ASSFTAGNTIY
TRBV19 | NA | ASSRTSGRLTGELF
TRBV25-1 | few | ASSEPGGTQPQH
TRBV5-4 | NA | ASSTPGEDGYT
TRBV7-2 | NA | ASSLVRYNEQF
TRBV5-4 | NA | ASSLTQGARNEQF
TRBV21-1 | once | ASRLEKLF
TRBV10-1 | NA | ASSRDSGANVLT
TRBV2 | few | ASSSQGALTEAF
TRBV7-2 | NA | ASSLGIGAAYNEQF
TRBV4-1 | NA | ASSHPTSGSYEQY
TRBV2 | NA | ASSDRRLHPYEQY
TRBV4-2 | NA | ASSQESSYEQY
TRBV29-1 | NA | SVGSGIYEQY
TRBV7-6 | few | ASSLDTNTEAF
TRBV2 | NA | ASIFVLGNTIY
TRBV4-2 | NA | ASSQAEREGTDTQY
TRBV4-3 | NA | ASSQTSGRWYNEQF
TRBV4-3 | NA | ASSQVAHSSAEQY
TRBV4-3 | few | ASSQSNRGTGELF
TRBV5-1 | NA | ASSLAGGTRNTEAF
TRBV5-1 | NA | ASSLATGGLYGYT
TRBV4-3 | NA | ASSQGAGTTDTQY
TRBV5-1 | NA | ASSSEGGEDTQY
TRBV4-2 | NA | ASSPKSGRTDTQY
TRBV19 | NA | ASNNLGETKNIQY
TRBV29-1 | few | SVEDSGNTEAF
TRBV9 | once | ASSPRGDRGTYEQY
TRBV30 | once | AWTPHQETQY
TRBV4-3 | once | ASSPESGLINEKLF
TRBV19 | NA | ASSISTVLYGYT
TRBV7-9 | NA | ASSIRVAEQY